This T cell receptor beta chain appears in the sequencing data of a study of graft-versus-host responses after intestinal transplantation (dated by TCRdb to 2020 to 2023). Study-wide context: The transplants that recipients received were multivisceral, liver-intestinal, or isolated intestinal. Every recipient was given anti-thymocyte globulin induction, followed by roughly 3 years of maintenance tacrolimus and steroids. Bulk TCR-beta CDR3 sequencing was used to track graft-versus-host and host-versus-graft alloreactive T cell clones in the graft, circulation and bone marrow after intestinal transplantation. Alloreactive clones were identified by sequencing pre-transplant mixed lymphocyte reaction products and comparing them with unstimulated pre-transplant donor and recipient T cells. A cohort of fewer than 25 intestinal transplant recipients, including one retransplant, was enrolled, and 3 patients lacking pretransplant specimens were excluded. A peak of at least 4% donor T cells among recipient peripheral blood mononuclear cells was the definition used for donor T cell macrochimerism. Rather than being sequenced by the commercial service, samples from three later patients were sequenced in-house on an Illumina MiSeq and processed with MiXCR.

To prepare the library, the immunoSEQ multiplex PCR assay was applied. For most patients, genomic DNA was isolated with the Qiagen DNeasy Blood and Tissue Kit and shipped frozen to Adaptive Biotechnologies for TCR sequencing. High-throughput TCR-beta CDR3 sequencing of genomic DNA from most patients was performed by Adaptive Biotechnologies. The source study handled its data this way. Adaptive's ImmunoSEQ software supplied the TCR sequencing data for around 19 patients, while MiXCR and VDJtools were used to process a few other patients. To correct CD4 versus CD8 sorting errors, any sequence found in both subsets at a frequency ratio below 5:1 was removed. CDR3 nucleotide sequences shared by donor and recipient were removed because the origin of these sequences could not be assigned. Alloreactive clones required at least 2-fold expansion over unstimulated cells and minimum CFSE-low frequency of 0.002% (template counts) or 0.001% (read counts). Clones detected in sequenced pre-transplant spleen, lymph node, or MLR CFSE-low populations of the donor or recipient were defined as mappable. Cumulative frequency of alloreactive clones was calculated as a percentage of all sequences weighted by copy number. The clones in this table, taken by TCRdb from immuneACCESS, are in-frame only. Not every clone is retained; where verified, under half of the shortfall comes from an unresolved V gene, and the cause of the rest is unknown. The V and J calls and the clone size are those of that table, but D and trimming were determined from the DNA. Counted in this sample were some 39,000 clones; roughly 95% of them appeared once. The top ten clonotypes cover 0.22% of the sample.

The intended sense of this specimen's time point label: cells obtained before transplantation from donor or recipient. CD3+CD4+ and CD3+CD8+ populations were FACS-sorted from unstimulated pre-transplant donor and recipient cells taken from spleen or lymph nodes. In regard to this clone: Its antigen specificity is not known. Base qualities are missing; no much larger clone stands one base away.

CDR1 MDHEN and CDR2 SYDVKM were looked up in the germline V gene. The CDR3 has 16 amino acids, counting the end cysteine and phenylalanine. Here the CDR3 DNA is all that survives: 48 bases in frame from base 1. V was cut back by 1 base and J by 4 bases, leaving a gap of 16 bases between them. General study outcomes and caveats: High GvH to HvG T cell clonal ratios were observed in the allografts of patients with donor T cell macrochimerism. Conclusions were limited by the relatively low number and heterogeneity of intestinal transplant patients. GvH clones were detected in recipient bone marrow, and some of these GvH clones were observed earlier in ileal mucosa or blood, consistent with an intestinal mucosal origin. Early after transplant, peak levels of circulating GvH clones were found to be associated with declines in HvG clones.

The TCR sequence derives from a human donor who was the organ donor for an intestinal transplant. This sequence uses TRBV28 and TRBJ1-2; the D gene lacks a confident call. Here the sequenced sample was unstimulated CD8+ T cells sorted from spleen or lymph node cells, taken before transplant. The CDR3 loop reads CASSLSYGLGVYGYTF. The DNA is as follows: TGTGCCAGCAGTTTATCTTACGGGTTGGGAGTCTATGGCTACACCTTC.